Shown below are 19 T cell receptor beta chains from a single sample sequenced in a study of regulatory T cells in long-lasting Graves disease. Time point in this sample: newly diagnosed GD, antithyroid drugs for less than 3 months. Extracted PBMC RNA gave rise to the TCR library. Libraries of TCR beta came from iRepertoire HTBI primers plus Arm-PCR of CDR3 regions. A single record per CDR3 protein comes from TCRdb applying MiXCR to the multiplex PCR reads. Among roughly 610,000 distinct CDR3 sequences listed, 16% were seen once. Another study also made use of these data, one on T cells in Graves' hyperthyroidism and ophthalmopathy.

Sample: peripheral blood mononuclear cells (PBMCs), taken at new diagnosis, from a patient treated with antithyroid drugs. Source of these receptors: a woman in her twenties or thirties with Graves disease.

This clonotype was found many times. The V gene is TRBV28, the J gene TRBJ2-1; 8 bases match TRBD1. This CDR3 comprises 16 residues. With V trimmed by 3 bases and J by 3 bases, 7 bases remained unmatched. Germline CDR1 and CDR2: MDHEN and SYDVKM. The chain's CDR3 is CASSFLDRALYNEQFF. The CDR3 DNA follows: TGTGCCAGCAGTTTCTTGGACAGGGCACTCTACAATGAGCAGTTCTTC.

A note on this clonotype: A much larger clone differs by one base, so this may be a read error. V usage is TRBV7-2 and J usage is TRBJ1-5; D unclear. The CDR3 extends over 13 amino acids. The V gene's germline CDR1 is SGHTA and CDR2 FQGNSA. The CDR3 coding sequence is TGTGCCCGCAGCTTACCTTTGGGACAGCCCCAGCATTTT. Translation: CARSLPLGQPQHF.

The chain has TRBV10-2 and TRBJ2-7; the D is unclear. Trimming cost V 3 bases and J 2 bases, with 14 bases left between them. The CDR3 is 15 amino acids. Germline V gene sequence: CDR1 WSHSY, CDR2 SAAADI. The CDR3 bases are TGCGCCAGCAGTGAAACGAGACGGTGGACCTACGAGCAGTACTTC. Its translation: CASSETRRWTYEQYF.

This clonotype was found a few times. The chain uses TRBV10-2 and TRBJ1-1; TRBD1 agrees at 7 bases. The CDR3 extends over 14 amino acids. The ends lost 0 bases at V and 4 bases at J; junction bases unmatched: 2. Looked up from germline, CDR1 is WSHSY and CDR2 is SAAADI. This CDR3 is CASSESGGLTEAFF. The CDR3 DNA sequence: TGCGCCAGCAGTGAGTCAGGGGGCCTCACTGAAGCTTTCTTT.

V gene TRBV18 combines with J gene TRBJ1-1; D is unresolved. Germline V gives CDR1 KGHSH, CDR2 LQKENI. V was pared by 1 base and J by 3 bases, with 15 bases between. The CDR3 sequence is 16 residues long. The DNA of the CDR3 is TGTGCCAGCTCACCACGTGAAGGGCGGGAGGACACTGAAGCTTTCTTT. As protein: CASSPREGREDTEAFF.

This clonotype was detected a few times. Written as DNA, the CDR3 is TGCGCCAGCAGCTCGGGACTAGCGTTCGACAATGAGCAGTTCTTC. As protein: CASSSGLAFDNEQFF. The V gene is TRBV5-1, the J gene TRBJ2-1; 10 nucleotides align to TRBD2. V lost 3 bases to trimming and J lost 5 bases; unmatched junction nucleotides: 5. The CDR3 extends over 15 amino acids. Germline-derived CDR1 and CDR2 are SGHRS and YFSETQ.

This clonotype was recorded many times. This sequence joins TRBV6-1 and TRBJ2-2; 9 nucleotides align to TRBD2. The V gene's germline CDR1 is MNHNS and CDR2 SASEGT. The CDR3 totals 13 residues. The DNA of the CDR3 is TGTGGCCCTAGCGGGATAGACACCGGGGAGCTGTTTTTT. Encoded protein: CGPSGIDTGELFF.

This clonotype appeared many times. This chain connects TRBV7-2 to TRBJ2-3; D ambiguous. The CDR3 spans 11 residues. Germline V lookup: CDR1 SGHTA, CDR2 FQGNSA. The ends were cut back, 8 bases at V and 5 bases at J, with 8 bases in the middle. CDR3 region: CASQSIDTQYF. The CDR3 DNA follows: TGTGCCAGCCAATCGATAGATACGCAGTATTTT.

This clonotype was seen at least ten times. The chain is built from TRBV27 and TRBJ1-1; D is unresolved. Trimming left V 7 bases short and J 7 bases short, with 10 bases between. Germline-derived CDR1 and CDR2 are MNHEY and SMNVEV (reference sequence). The CDR3 runs 11 residues. CDR3 residues: CASNGGSEAFF. The CDR3, as DNA: TGTGCCAGCAATGGAGGGAGTGAAGCTTTCTTT.

The V and J genes are TRBV4-1 and TRBJ2-7; perhaps TRBD1 as D (8 bases). In germline, CDR1 is MGHRA, CDR2 YSYEKL. The V gene lost 3 bases and the J gene lost 7 bases, with 22 bases spanning the gap. This CDR3 comprises 16 residues. The CDR3 is CASSHDGGTGEGEQYF. CDR3 bases: TGCGCCAGCAGCCACGACGGGGGGACAGGCGAGGGAGAGCAGTACTTC.

The chain links TRBV10-3 to TRBJ2-2; possible D gene TRBD1, 6 bases. Germline V CDR1 and CDR2: ENHRY, SYGVKD. The CDR3 totals 12 residues. Trimming took 10 bases from V and 6 from J, leaving 12 bases between them. The CDR3 is CATSQGPGELFF. CDR3 DNA sequence: TGTGCCACCTCACAGGGCCCCGGGGAGCTGTTTTTT.

This clonotype has a count of ten or more. The rearrangement links TRBV12-3 or TRBV12-4 to TRBJ2-4, with D unresolved. Between the trimmed V and J ends, which lost 6 bases and 7 bases, there was a span of 16 bases. The CDR3 runs 14 residues. This CDR3 reads CASSPGSARNIQYF. Here the CDR3 DNA reads TGTGCCAGCAGCCCCGGTTCGGCTAGGAACATTCAGTACTTC.

The V and J genes are TRBV5-1 and TRBJ2-7, with 11 nucleotides matching TRBD2. Trimming removed 3 bases from V and 2 bases from J; junction bases left unmatched: 22. The CDR3 runs to 21 residues. Germline-derived CDR1 and CDR2 are SGHRS and YFSETQ. The CDR3 region has the DNA TGCGCCAGCAGCTCCCCAACAGACCCCGGGACTAGCGGACTTCCTGCCTACGAGCAGTACTTC. Translation: CASSSPTDPGTSGLPAYEQYF.

This clonotype occurred many times. The chain is built from TRBV12-3 or TRBV12-4 and TRBJ2-3; no clear D gene. Between the trimmed V and J ends, which lost 4 bases and 1 base, there was a span of 12 bases. The CDR3 covers 15 residues. CDR3 in DNA: TGTGCCAGCAGTTCTCCCCGTTACGGCACAGATACGCAGTATTTT. Translation: CASSSPRYGTDTQYF.

The chain links TRBV7-6 to TRBJ2-7, with D hard to call. The CDR3 length is 16 residues. V shed 1 base and J shed 0 bases, with 13 bases lying between them. The V gene's germline CDR1 is SGHVS and CDR2 FNYEAQ. Written as DNA, the CDR3 is TGTGCCAGCAGCTTAGTTGCGGCGAGGAGCTCCTACGAGCAGTACTTC. Protein sequence: CASSLVAARSSYEQYF. The variable domain in full, with the rest retrieved from reference TRBV7-6 and TRBJ2-7, is GAGVSQSPRYKVTKRGQDVALRCDPISGHVSLYWYRQALGQGPEFLTYFNYEAQQDKSGLPNDRFSAERPEGSISTLTIQRTEQRDSAMYRCASSLVAARSSYEQYFGPGTRLTVT.

This clonotype has ten or more counts. The chain has TRBV6-1 and TRBJ2-7, with D perhaps matching TRBD1 or TRBD2 (6 bases each). The CDR3 length is 13 residues. V lost 8 bases and J 1 base, leaving 12 bases between the germline ends. The germline gives CDR1 MNHNS, CDR2 SASEGT. DNA for the CDR3: TGTGCCAGCCGCTTAGGGGGGTCCTACGAGCAGTACTTC. Translated: CASRLGGSYEQYF.

Ten or more counts support this clonotype. The chain combines TRBV25-1 with TRBJ1-5, with 9 bases fitting TRBD1. The V segment lost 5 bases and the J segment 2 bases; nucleotides outside the gene matches: 4. Germline CDR1 is MGHDK and CDR2 is SYGVNS. This CDR3 is 15 amino acids long. This CDR3 reads CASSQGQGRNQPQHF. The CDR3 DNA sequence: TGTGCCAGCAGTCAAGGACAGGGGCGCAATCAGCCCCAGCATTTT. The complete variable domain, with remaining parts taken from reference TRBV25-1 and TRBJ1-5, reads EADIYQTPRYLVIGTGKKITLECSQTMGHDKMYWYQQDPGMELHLIHYSYGVNSTEKGDLSSESTVSRIRTEHFPLTLESARPSHTSQYLCASSQGQGRNQPQHFGDGTRLSIL.

The chain uses TRBV7-8 and TRBJ2-1, with 8 bases fitting TRBD2. The ends lost 8 bases at V and 4 bases at J; junction bases unmatched: 25. The CDR3 loop spans 20 amino acids. Germline CDR1 and CDR2: SGHVS and FQNEAQ. The chain's CDR3 is CASSPIERAGATLEYNEQFF. Written as DNA, the CDR3 is TGTGCCAGCTCCCCAATAGAGAGAGCGGGAGCCACATTAGAATACAATGAGCAGTTCTTC.

CDR3 in amino acids: CASSPIDGGHYF. The CDR3 DNA sequence: TGTGCCAGCAGCCCCATAGACGGGGGTCACTACTTC. The chain recombines TRBV25-1 with TRBJ2-7, with a weak D call TRBD2 (6 bases). Germline V gene lookup returns CDR1 MGHDK and CDR2 SYGVNS. The CDR3 is made up of 12 amino acids. The V end lost 6 bases, the J end lost 13 bases, and 19 bases lay between the germline ends.